The 15 T cell receptor beta chains below come from one sample, sequenced in a study of blood T cell repertoires in COVID-19. The data were produced by immunoSEQ multiplex PCR, yet TCRdb's version contains in-frame clones alone and is incomplete. Of 180,000 or so clones listed, approximately 80% are singletons. Specimen: peripheral blood. The receptor set was obtained from a woman between 35 and 50 years old with COVID-19, enrolled during active disease.

This clone appeared a few times. The chain recombines TRBV5-5 with TRBJ1-2; D might be TRBD1 (5 bases). Trimming removed 0 bases at V and 4 bases at J, with 13 bases between. The CDR3 length is 15 residues. Looked up from germline, CDR1 is SGHKS and CDR2 is YYEKEE (reference sequence). In nucleotides, the CDR3 is TGTGCCAGCAGCTTGGACCTAACTGGGGCCTATGGCTACACCTTC. Protein product: CASSLDLTGAYGYTF. The variable domain in full, completed from reference TRBV5-5 and TRBJ1-2, reads DAGVTQSPTHLIKTRGQQVTLRCSPISGHKSVSWYQQVLGQGPQFIFQYYEKEERGRGNFPDRFSARQFPNYSSELNVNALLLGDSALYLCASSLDLTGAYGYTFGSGTRLTVV.

This clone was found a few times. This chain uses TRBV18 with TRBJ1-6; D is unclear. The germline V gene has CDR1 KGHSH and CDR2 LQKENI. The CDR3 runs to 16 residues. V was clipped by 3 bases and J by 14 bases, with 23 bases between them. The CDR3 sequence is CASSPGGQLVDVTLHF. The CDR3 DNA reads as TGTGCCAGCTCACCGGGAGGGCAGTTGGTCGACGTAACCCTCCACTTT.

This clone appeared once. The V gene is TRBV19, the J gene TRBJ2-1; 7 bases line up with TRBD2. Germline V gene data show CDR1 as LNHDA and CDR2 as SQIVND (reference sequence). The CDR3 loop spans 14 amino acids. J lost 5 bases, V lost 7 bases, and 8 bases had no gene match. The CDR3 coding sequence is TGTGCCAGTAAGTCGGGGACTAAGCACAATGAGCAGTTCTTC. Encoded protein: CASKSGTKHNEQFF.

This sequence joins TRBV27 and TRBJ1-6; TRBD1 might be the D (6 bases). V was clipped by 4 bases and J by 9 bases, with 19 bases between them. The CDR3 is 16 residues long. Germline V gene lookup returns CDR1 MNHEY and CDR2 SMNVEV (reference sequence). CDR3: CASSSRWGRFGSPLHF. CDR3 in DNA: TGTGCCAGCAGTTCTCGTTGGGGGCGATTCGGTTCACCCCTCCACTTT.

This sequence joins TRBV19 and TRBJ2-5, with 9 bases lining up with TRBD1. Germline loops: CDR1 LNHDA, CDR2 SQIVND (reference sequence). CDR3 length: 14 amino acids. V was clipped by 4 bases and J by 5 bases; unmatched bases: 5. CDR3 amino acids: CASSTQGAGETQYF. The CDR3 nucleotides read TGTGCCAGTAGTACACAGGGGGCTGGCGAGACCCAGTACTTC.

This sequence joins TRBV3-1 (or the pseudogene TRBV3-2) and TRBJ1-1; 9 nucleotides agree with TRBD1. This CDR3 comprises 13 residues. The V gene's germline CDR1 is LGHDT and CDR2 YNNKEL (reference sequence). V lost 5 bases to trimming and J lost 6 bases; unmatched junction nucleotides: 4. The CDR3 protein is CASSKDRGAEAFF. The CDR3 DNA is TGTGCCAGCAGCAAGGACAGGGGCGCTGAAGCTTTCTTT.

V gene TRBV18 combines with J gene TRBJ1-1; no firm D call. Per germline, CDR1 KGHSH and CDR2 LQKENI. The CDR3 consists of 13 residues. The V and J ends lost 0 bases and 7 bases respectively, with 9 bases between them. The CDR3, as DNA: TGTGCCAGCTCACCACCTCCAAGACTTGAAGCTTTCTTT. It is translated as CASSPPPRLEAFF.

The rearrangement uses TRBV19 and TRBJ2-7; 7 bases line up with TRBD2. Looked up from germline, CDR1 is LNHDA and CDR2 is SQIVND (reference sequence). The trim removed 8 bases at V and 0 bases at J, leaving 4 bases unmatched. This CDR3 spans 13 amino acids. CDR3 protein: CASGAGISYEQYF. As DNA, the CDR3 is TGTGCCAGTGGAGCGGGAATCTCCTACGAGCAGTACTTC.

This clone was seen just once. The chain couples TRBV29-1 to TRBJ2-7; 8 bases align to TRBD2. The germline V gene has CDR1 SQVTM and CDR2 ANQGSEA. V lost 4 bases, J lost 0 bases, and 2 bases stayed unmatched. The CDR3 length is 13 residues. For the CDR3, the DNA is TGCAGCGTTGGGACTAGCAGCTCCTACGAGCAGTACTTC. Translation gives CSVGTSSSYEQYF.

The chain joins TRBV29-1 to TRBJ1-5, with D possibly being TRBD1 (6 bases). V dropped 4 bases and J dropped 7 bases, with 14 bases sitting between them. Looked up from germline, CDR1 is SQVTM and CDR2 is ANQGSEA. The CDR3 has 13 residues. CDR3 nucleotides: TGCAGCGTTGGCCGGAACAGGGACCAGCCCCAGCATTTT. This encodes CSVGRNRDQPQHF.

The CDR3 region is CASSAGLPNTEAFF. The CDR3, as DNA: TGTGCCAGCAGCGCGGGACTACCGAACACTGAAGCTTTCTTT. The V and J genes are TRBV9 and TRBJ1-1; weak D call: TRBD1 (5 bases). This CDR3 has 14 amino acids. Trimming took off 3 bases at V and 1 base at J, with 10 bases between the two ends. Germline values: CDR1 SGDLS, CDR2 YYNGEE.

The gene calls are TRBV12-3 or TRBV12-4 and TRBJ1-5; D is unclear. V was cut by 4 bases and J by 0 bases, with 4 bases left in between. The CDR3 spans 13 residues. CDR3 protein: CASSSGSNQPQHF. The CDR3 region has the DNA TGTGCCAGCAGTTCGGGTAGCAATCAGCCCCAGCATTTT.

The chain carries TRBV12-5 and TRBJ2-5, with 15 bases identical to TRBD2. The CDR3 covers 16 residues. Trimming at V came to 6 bases and at J to 5 bases, leaving 7 bases not matched to a gene. CDR1 LGHNT and CDR2 FRNRAP come from the germline V gene. CDR3 protein: CASGPGLAGGGETQYF. In nucleotides, the CDR3 is TGTGCTAGTGGACCGGGACTAGCGGGGGGCGGGGAGACCCAGTACTTC.

This chain joins TRBV5-5 and TRBJ1-4, with 9 bases matching TRBD1. The CDR3 is made up of 18 amino acids. The trim removed 1 base at V and 7 bases at J, leaving 14 bases unmatched. The germline CDR1 and CDR2 sequences are SGHKS and YYEKEE (reference sequence). CDR3 DNA sequence: TGTGCCAGCAGCTTGCCATCCGGAAGGGGACAGGGAGGTGAAAAACTGTTTTTT. As protein: CASSLPSGRGQGGEKLFF.

V and J are TRBV28 and TRBJ2-1; 10 bases are shared with TRBD1. This CDR3 is built from 13 residues. Germline values: CDR1 MDHEN, CDR2 SYDVKM. Unmatched junction bases numbered 2, after V lost 7 bases and J lost 5 bases. The DNA for the CDR3 is TGTGCCAGCAATGACAGGGGGCACAATGAGCAGTTCTTC. Protein product: CASNDRGHNEQFF.